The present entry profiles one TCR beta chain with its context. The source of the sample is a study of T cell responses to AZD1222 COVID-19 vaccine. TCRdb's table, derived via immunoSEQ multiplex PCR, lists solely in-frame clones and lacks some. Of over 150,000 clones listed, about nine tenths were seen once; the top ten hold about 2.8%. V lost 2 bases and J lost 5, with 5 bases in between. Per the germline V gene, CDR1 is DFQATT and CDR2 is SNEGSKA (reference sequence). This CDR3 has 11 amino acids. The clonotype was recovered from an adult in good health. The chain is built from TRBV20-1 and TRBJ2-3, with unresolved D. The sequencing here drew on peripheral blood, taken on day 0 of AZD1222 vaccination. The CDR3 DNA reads TGCAGTGCTAGAATCGGAGATACGCAGTATTTT. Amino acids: CSARIGDTQYF.